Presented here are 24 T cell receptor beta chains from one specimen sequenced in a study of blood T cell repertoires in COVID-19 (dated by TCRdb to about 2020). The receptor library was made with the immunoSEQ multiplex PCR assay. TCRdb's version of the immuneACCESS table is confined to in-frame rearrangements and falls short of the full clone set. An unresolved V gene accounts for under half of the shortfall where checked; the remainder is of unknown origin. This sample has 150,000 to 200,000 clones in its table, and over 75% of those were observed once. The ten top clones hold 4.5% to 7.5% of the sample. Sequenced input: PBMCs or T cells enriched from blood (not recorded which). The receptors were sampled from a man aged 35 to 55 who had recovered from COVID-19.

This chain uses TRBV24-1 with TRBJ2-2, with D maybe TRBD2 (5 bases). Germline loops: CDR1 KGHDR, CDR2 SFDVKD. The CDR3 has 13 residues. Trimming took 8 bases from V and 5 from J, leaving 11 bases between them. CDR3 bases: TGTGCCACCACAGAGGGTTATACCGGGGAGCTGTTTTTT. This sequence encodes CATTEGYTGELFF.

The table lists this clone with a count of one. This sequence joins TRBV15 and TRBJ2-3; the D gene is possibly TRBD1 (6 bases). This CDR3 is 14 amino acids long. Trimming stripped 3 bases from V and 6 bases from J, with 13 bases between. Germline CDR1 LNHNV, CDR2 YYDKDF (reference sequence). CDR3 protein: CATSSRQVRDTQYF. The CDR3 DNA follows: TGTGCCACCAGCAGCAGACAGGTTAGGGATACGCAGTATTTT.

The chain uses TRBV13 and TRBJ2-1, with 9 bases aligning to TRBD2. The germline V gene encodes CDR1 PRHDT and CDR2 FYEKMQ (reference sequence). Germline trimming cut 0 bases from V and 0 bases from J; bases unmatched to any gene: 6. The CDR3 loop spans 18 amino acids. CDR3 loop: CASSLGGSGGPSYNEQFF. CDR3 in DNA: TGTGCCAGCAGCTTAGGCGGTAGCGGGGGCCCCTCCTACAATGAGCAGTTCTTC.

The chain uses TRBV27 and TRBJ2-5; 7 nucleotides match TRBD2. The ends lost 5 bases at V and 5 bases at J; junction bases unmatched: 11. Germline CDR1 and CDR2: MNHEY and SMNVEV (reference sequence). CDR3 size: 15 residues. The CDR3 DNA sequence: TGTGCCAGCAGTCCTTACGGGGTCGGGGGGGAGACCCAGTACTTC. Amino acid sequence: CASSPYGVGGETQYF.

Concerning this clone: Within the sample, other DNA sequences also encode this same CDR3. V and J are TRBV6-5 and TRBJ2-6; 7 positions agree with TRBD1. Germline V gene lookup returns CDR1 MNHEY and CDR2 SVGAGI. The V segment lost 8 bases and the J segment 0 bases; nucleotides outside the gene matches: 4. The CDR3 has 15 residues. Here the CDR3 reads CASSRGTSGANVLTF. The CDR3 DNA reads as TGTGCCAGCTCCAGGGGGACCTCTGGGGCCAACGTCCTGACTTTC.

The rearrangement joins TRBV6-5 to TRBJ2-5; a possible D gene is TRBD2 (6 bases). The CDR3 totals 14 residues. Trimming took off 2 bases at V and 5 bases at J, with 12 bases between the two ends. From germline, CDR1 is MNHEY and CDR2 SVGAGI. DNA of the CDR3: TGTGCCAGCAGTTACCGCGGCGGGGAGGAGACCCAGTACTTC. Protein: CASSYRGGEETQYF.

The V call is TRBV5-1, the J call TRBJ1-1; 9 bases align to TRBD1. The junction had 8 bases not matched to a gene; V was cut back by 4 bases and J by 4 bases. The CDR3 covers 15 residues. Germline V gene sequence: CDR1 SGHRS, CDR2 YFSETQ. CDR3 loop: CASSLQGQGLTEAFF. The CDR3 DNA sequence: TGCGCCAGCAGCCTACAGGGACAGGGCCTCACTGAAGCTTTCTTT.

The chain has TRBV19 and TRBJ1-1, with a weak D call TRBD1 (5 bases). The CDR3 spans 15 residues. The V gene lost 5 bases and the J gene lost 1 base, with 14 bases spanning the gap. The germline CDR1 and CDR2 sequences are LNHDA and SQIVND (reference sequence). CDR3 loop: CASSEWGYTNTEAFF. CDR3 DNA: TGTGCCAGTAGTGAGTGGGGCTATACGAACACTGAAGCTTTCTTT.

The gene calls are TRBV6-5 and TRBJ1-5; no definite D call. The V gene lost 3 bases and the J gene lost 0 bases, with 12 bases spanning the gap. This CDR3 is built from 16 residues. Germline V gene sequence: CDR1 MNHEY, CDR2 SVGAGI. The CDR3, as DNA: TGTGCCAGCAGTTATGGCAGGTTTCATAGCAATCAGCCCCAGCATTTT. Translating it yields CASSYGRFHSNQPQHF.

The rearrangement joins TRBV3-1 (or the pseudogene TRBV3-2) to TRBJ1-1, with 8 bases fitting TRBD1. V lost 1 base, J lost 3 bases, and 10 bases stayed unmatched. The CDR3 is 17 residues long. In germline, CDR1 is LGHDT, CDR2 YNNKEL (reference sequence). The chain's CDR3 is CASSQVRSTGGYTEAFF. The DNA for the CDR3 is TGTGCCAGCAGCCAAGTCAGGTCAACAGGGGGTTACACTGAAGCTTTCTTT.

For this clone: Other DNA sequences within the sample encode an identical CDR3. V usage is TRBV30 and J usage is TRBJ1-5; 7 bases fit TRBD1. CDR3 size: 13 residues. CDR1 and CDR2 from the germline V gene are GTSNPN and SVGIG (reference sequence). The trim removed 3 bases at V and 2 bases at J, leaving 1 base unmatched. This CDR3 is CAWRQGGNQPQHF. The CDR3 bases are TGTGCCTGGAGGCAGGGGGGCAATCAGCCCCAGCATTTT.

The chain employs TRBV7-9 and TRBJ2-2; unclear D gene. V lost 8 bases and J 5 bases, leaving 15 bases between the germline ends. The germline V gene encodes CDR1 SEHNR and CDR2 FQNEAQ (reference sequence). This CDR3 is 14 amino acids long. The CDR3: CASSDERGTGELFF. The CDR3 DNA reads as TGTGCCAGCTCCGACGAGCGCGGTACCGGGGAGCTGTTTTTT.

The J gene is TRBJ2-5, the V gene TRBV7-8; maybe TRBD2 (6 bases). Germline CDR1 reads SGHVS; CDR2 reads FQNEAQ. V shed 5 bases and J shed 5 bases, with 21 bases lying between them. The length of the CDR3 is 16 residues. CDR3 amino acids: CASSTGRGGWWETQYF. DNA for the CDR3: TGTGCCAGCAGCACCGGGAGAGGCGGGTGGTGGGAGACCCAGTACTTC.

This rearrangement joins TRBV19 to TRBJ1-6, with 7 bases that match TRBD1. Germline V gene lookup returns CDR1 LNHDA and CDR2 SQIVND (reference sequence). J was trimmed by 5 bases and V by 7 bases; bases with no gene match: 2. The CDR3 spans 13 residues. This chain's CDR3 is CASTGGHNSPLHF. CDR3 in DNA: TGTGCCAGTACAGGGGGGCATAATTCACCCCTCCACTTT.

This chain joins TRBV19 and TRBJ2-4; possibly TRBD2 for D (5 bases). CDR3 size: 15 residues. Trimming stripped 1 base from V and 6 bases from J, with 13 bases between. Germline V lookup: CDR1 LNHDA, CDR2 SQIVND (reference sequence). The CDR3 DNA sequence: TGTGCCAGTAGTATAGTACGGGGTGGCGGAAACATTCAGTACTTC. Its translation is CASSIVRGGGNIQYF.

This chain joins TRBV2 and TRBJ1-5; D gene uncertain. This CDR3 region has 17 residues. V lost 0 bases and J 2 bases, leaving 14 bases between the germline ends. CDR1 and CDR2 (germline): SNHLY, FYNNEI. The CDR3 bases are TGTGCCAGCAGTGAAGCGCTTCTGAGGCCTGGCAATCAGCCCCAGCATTTT. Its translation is CASSEALLRPGNQPQHF. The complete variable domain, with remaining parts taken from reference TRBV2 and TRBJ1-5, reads EPEVTQTPSHQVTQMGQEVILRCVPISNHLYFYWYRQILGQKVEFLVSFYNNEISEKSEIFDDQFSVERPDGSNFTLKIRSTKLEDSAMYFCASSEALLRPGNQPQHFGDGTRLSIL.

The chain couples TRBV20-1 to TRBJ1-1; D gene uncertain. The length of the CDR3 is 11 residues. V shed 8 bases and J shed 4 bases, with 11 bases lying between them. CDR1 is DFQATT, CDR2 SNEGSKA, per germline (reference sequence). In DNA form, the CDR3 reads TGCAGTTTCTGGGAGGGCACTGAAGCTTTCTTT. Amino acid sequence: CSFWEGTEAFF.

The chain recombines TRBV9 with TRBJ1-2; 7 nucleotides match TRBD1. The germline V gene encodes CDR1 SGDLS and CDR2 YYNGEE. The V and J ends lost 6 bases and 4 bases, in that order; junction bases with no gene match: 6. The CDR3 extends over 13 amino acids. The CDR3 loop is CASTMEGAYGYTF. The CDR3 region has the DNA TGTGCCAGCACAATGGAGGGGGCCTATGGCTACACCTTC.

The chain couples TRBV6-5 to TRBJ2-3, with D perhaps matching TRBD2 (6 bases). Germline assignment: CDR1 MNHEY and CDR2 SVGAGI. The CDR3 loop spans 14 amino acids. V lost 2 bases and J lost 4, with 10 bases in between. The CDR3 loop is CASSYGGRSDTQYF. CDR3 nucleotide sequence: TGTGCCAGCAGTTACGGGGGGAGATCAGATACGCAGTATTTT.

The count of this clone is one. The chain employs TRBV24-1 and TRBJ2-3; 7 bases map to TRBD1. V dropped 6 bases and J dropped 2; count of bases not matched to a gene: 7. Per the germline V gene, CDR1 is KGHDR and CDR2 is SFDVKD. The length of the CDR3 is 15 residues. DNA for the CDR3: TGTGCCACCAGTTACGGACAGGAAGACACAGATACGCAGTATTTT. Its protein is CATSYGQEDTDTQYF.

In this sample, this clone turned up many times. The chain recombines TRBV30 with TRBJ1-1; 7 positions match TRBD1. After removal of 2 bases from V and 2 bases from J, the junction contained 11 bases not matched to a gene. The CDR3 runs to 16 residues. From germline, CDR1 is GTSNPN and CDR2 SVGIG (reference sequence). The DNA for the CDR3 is TGTGCCTGGAGTTTCTTAGCCGGGACAGCAAACACTGAAGCTTTCTTT. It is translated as CAWSFLAGTANTEAFF.

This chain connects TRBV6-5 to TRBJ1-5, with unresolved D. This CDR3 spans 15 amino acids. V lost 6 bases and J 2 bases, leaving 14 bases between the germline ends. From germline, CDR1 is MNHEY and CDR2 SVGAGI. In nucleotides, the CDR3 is TGTGCCAGCAGACTGTCCCTCGGGGGCAATCAGCCCCAGCATTTT. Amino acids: CASRLSLGGNQPQHF.

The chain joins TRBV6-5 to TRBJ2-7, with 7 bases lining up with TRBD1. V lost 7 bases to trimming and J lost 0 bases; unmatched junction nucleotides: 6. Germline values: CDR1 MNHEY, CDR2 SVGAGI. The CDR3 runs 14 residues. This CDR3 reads CASTTGVISYEQYF. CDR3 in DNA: TGTGCCAGCACTACAGGGGTCATCTCCTACGAGCAGTACTTC.

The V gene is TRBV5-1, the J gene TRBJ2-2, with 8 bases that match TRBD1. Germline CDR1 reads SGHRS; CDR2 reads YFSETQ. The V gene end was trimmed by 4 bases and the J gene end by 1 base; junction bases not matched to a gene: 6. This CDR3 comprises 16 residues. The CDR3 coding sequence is TGCGCCAGCAGCGTGACAGGGGTCATGAACACCGGGGAGCTGTTTTTT. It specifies CASSVTGVMNTGELFF. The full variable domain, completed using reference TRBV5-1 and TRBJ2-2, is KAGVTQTPRYLIKTRGQQVTLSCSPISGHRSVSWYQQTPGQGLQFLFEYFSETQRNKGNFPGRFSGRQFSNSRSEMNVSTLELGDSALYLCASSVTGVMNTGELFFGEGSRLTVL.